This is a list of T cell receptor beta chains from one sample in a study of cytotoxic CD8 clonotypes in ibrutinib-treated CLL. Some clones are missing from TCRdb's copy, which holds only in-frame ones; the method was immunoSEQ multiplex PCR. The data show some 130,000 clones, 80% to 90% seen once. The specimen comprised PBMCs, sampled after 24 months of ibrutinib treatment. These receptors all come from a human donor with chronic lymphocytic leukemia. CDR3s include the opening cysteine and the closing phenylalanine or tryptophan. The D gene is left open where the match is weak. The listing skips clone size in some rows; elsewhere it reads once, few, many or a size class.

>TRBV28|NA|NA|TRBJ1-6
TGTGCCAGCAGTTTTAAGTCCTACGGGCCCAATTCACCCCTCCACTTT
CASSFKSYGPNSPLHF
>TRBV10-3|few|NA|TRBJ1-5
TGTGCCATCAGTGAGCGTGAGGGCGAGAAGCCCCAGCATTTT
CAISEREGEKPQHF
>TRBV27|NA|TRBD2|TRBJ2-7
TGTGCCAGCAGTTTCCTCGGGACTAGCGGATCCTACGAGCAGTACTTC
CASSFLGTSGSYEQYF
>TRBV28|NA|NA|TRBJ2-1
TGTGCCAGCAGTTGGACGTACAATGAGCAGTTCTTC
CASSWTYNEQFF
>TRBV2|NA|NA|TRBJ1-5
TGTGCCACCCACGGTGATCCCAATCAGCCCCAGCATTTT
CATHGDPNQPQHF
>TRBV29-1|NA|NA|TRBJ2-1
TGCAGCGTTGCTCCCCCGGGAAAACCGAATGAGCAGTTCTTC
CSVAPPGKPNEQFF
>TRBV14|NA|TRBD2|TRBJ2-1
TGTGCCAGCACCGCTACCCGGACTAGCGGGACCAATGAGCAGTTCTTC
CASTATRTSGTNEQFF
>TRBV4-1|NA|NA|TRBJ1-1
TGCGCCAGCAGCCAAGCGACCGGAAGGGCATACGACACTGAAGCTTTCTTT
CASSQATGRAYDTEAFF
>TRBV4-3|NA|NA|TRBJ2-7
TGCGCCAGCAGCCAAGAACTTTCCTACGAGCAGTACTTC
CASSQELSYEQYF
>TRBV5-4|NA|NA|TRBJ2-7
TGTGCCAGCAGCGGAAGGGGTTTAGGTAACGAGCAGTACTTC
CASSGRGLGNEQYF
>TRBV30|once|NA|TRBJ2-7
TGTGCCTGGAGTACAAGGAGCGAGCAGTACTTC
CAWSTRSEQYF
>TRBV28|NA|NA|TRBJ1-3
TGTGCCAGCAGCCCGGGGCGGAGCCGAGGAAACACCATATATTTT
CASSPGRSRGNTIYF
>TRBV7-9|NA|NA|TRBJ1-2
TGTGCCAGCAGCTTAGCGGAGGGCGGCTACACCTTC
CASSLAEGGYTF
>TRBV27|NA|NA|TRBJ2-7
TGTGCCAGCAGTCATGGGGACTCCCCCTACGAGCAGTACTTC
CASSHGDSPYEQYF
>TRBV9|NA|NA|TRBJ1-2
TGTGCCAGCAGCGAAGAGGACGACGGCTATGGCTACACCTTC
CASSEEDDGYGYTF
>TRBV29-1|NA|TRBD1|TRBJ1-1
TGCAGCGCTAGACAGGGGGTTGACACTGAAGCTTTCTTT
CSARQGVDTEAFF
>TRBV27|once|TRBD2|TRBJ2-7
TGTGCCAGCAGTAGGGGGATAGCGGGGGCCTACGAGCAGTACTTC
CASSRGIAGAYEQYF
>TRBV7-2|NA|NA|TRBJ2-7
TGTGCCAGCAGCTTACGTCACGGGCGGGGCGGACTTCCCTCCTACGAGCAGTACTTC
CASSLRHGRGGLPSYEQYF
>TRBV4-2|NA|NA|TRBJ2-7
TGTGCCAGCAGCCAAGGATCTGGAACTAGGACGTCCGAGCAGTACTTC
CASSQGSGTRTSEQYF
>TRBV28|NA|NA|TRBJ1-2
TGTGCCAGCACCCCACGGGGGGCACGAGTCAACTATGGCTACACCTTC
CASTPRGARVNYGYTF
>TRBV19|NA|NA|TRBJ2-5
TGTGCCAGTAGCCCCACAGCAGGAGCGACCCAGTACTTC
CASSPTAGATQYF
>TRBV10-3|NA|TRBD1|TRBJ1-5
TGTGCCATCAGTGCAGGGGGCCTTAGCAATCAGCCCCAGCATTTT
CAISAGGLSNQPQHF
>TRBV2|NA|NA|TRBJ1-2
TGTGCCAGCAGTGAAATAGAGGCAGGGTATGGCTACACCTTC
CASSEIEAGYGYTF
>TRBV29-1|NA|TRBD1|TRBJ2-7
TGCAGCATACGGACAGGGGGCTACGAGCAGTACTTC
CSIRTGGYEQYF
>TRBV12-5|NA|TRBD1|TRBJ1-5
TGTGCTAGTGCCCAGGGGGACCAGCCCCAGCATTTT
CASAQGDQPQHF
>TRBV7-3|NA|NA|TRBJ1-2
TGTGCCAGCAGCCCTACAGGGAAGATCAGCTATGGCTACACCTTC
CASSPTGKISYGYTF
>TRBV7-3|NA|NA|TRBJ1-1
TGTGCCAGCAGTAGGTGGAACACTGAAGCTTTCTTT
CASSRWNTEAFF
>TRBV6-5|NA|NA|TRBJ1-1
TGTGCCAGCAGTTACCGCGGGGTGAACACTGAAGCTTTCTTT
CASSYRGVNTEAFF
>TRBV28|NA|NA|TRBJ2-7
TGTGCCAGCAAGGTTTCCGGGGGATGGAACTACGAGCAGTACTTC
CASKVSGGWNYEQYF
>TRBV14|few|NA|TRBJ2-7
TGTGCCAGCAGTCCCTCCGGGGGCTACGAGCAGTACTTC
CASSPSGGYEQYF
>TRBV5-4|NA|NA|TRBJ1-1
TGTGCCAGCAGCTTAGGACCTCTTGAAGCTTTCTTT
CASSLGPLEAFF
>TRBV21-1|NA|NA|TRBJ1-5
TGTGCCAGCAGCAAGGGTCCCCCGGGGAAGGATAGCAATCAGCCCCAGCATTTT
CASSKGPPGKDSNQPQHF
>TRBV5-4|NA|NA|TRBJ1-2
TGTGCCAGCAGCTTGGGGCCAGGGGCGAACTATGGCTACACCTTC
CASSLGPGANYGYTF
>TRBV29-1|once|TRBD1|TRBJ1-1
TGCAGCGTTATCGACAGGGGGCGGACTGAAGCTTTCTTT
CSVIDRGRTEAFF
>TRBV6-1|NA|TRBD1|TRBJ1-1
TGTGCCAGCAGTCGGACAGGCCCTCTGAACACTGAAGCTTTCTTT
CASSRTGPLNTEAFF
>TRBV5-1|NA|TRBD2|TRBJ2-3
TGCGCCAGCAGCTTGGCCGTTGGGGGGAGGGCAGATACGCAGTATTTT
CASSLAVGGRADTQYF
>TRBV10-1|NA|NA|TRBJ2-1
TGCGCCAGGCCCCCGTTTGGGCGCTGGGTCTACAATGAGCAGTTCTTC
CARPPFGRWVYNEQFF
>TRBV7-2|NA|TRBD1|TRBJ2-7
TGTGCCAGCAGCCCGGACAGGGTCTACGAGCAGTACTTC
CASSPDRVYEQYF
>TRBV11-1|NA|NA|TRBJ2-7
TGTGCCAGCAGCTTAAATCAGGGGAGCTCCTACGAGCAGTACTTC
CASSLNQGSSYEQYF
>TRBV30|once|NA|TRBJ2-1
TGTGCCTGGAGTCGGGGGGCCCCAGCGGAGGAGCAGTTCTTC
CAWSRGAPAEEQFF
>TRBV10-3|NA|TRBD1|TRBJ1-4
TGTGCCACCAGTCGGACAGGGTCAACTAATGAGGAACTGTTTTTT
CATSRTGSTNEELFF
>TRBV28|NA|NA|TRBJ1-5
TGTGCCAGCAGTTATGACAGGTTCCCCCAGCATTTT
CASSYDRFPQHF
>TRBV7-2|once|TRBD1|TRBJ1-3
TGTGCCAGCAGCGTACCGGGACAGGGGTACGGAAACACCATATATTTT
CASSVPGQGYGNTIYF
>TRBV6-1|once|NA|TRBJ2-7
TGTGCCAGCAGTGAAGGGCGGGGGCTCTCCTACGAGCAGTACTTC
CASSEGRGLSYEQYF
>TRBV10-3|NA|NA|TRBJ2-3
TGTGCCGTCGGGGACACCACCACAGATACGCAGTATTTT
CAVGDTTTDTQYF
>TRBV7-9|NA|TRBD2|TRBJ2-2
TGTGCCAGCAGCTTAGCCTCCTCTCGGCGGGAGGACACCGGGGAGCTGTTTTTT
CASSLASSRREDTGELFF
>TRBV28|once|NA|TRBJ1-5
TGTGCCAGCAGTTTATCGGGTAGTTCTCAGCCCCAGCATTTT
CASSLSGSSQPQHF
>TRBV7-2|NA|NA|TRBJ2-3
TGTGCCAGCAGCTTAGGGGGGGGGCCAGATACGCAGTATTTT
CASSLGGGPDTQYF
>TRBV28|NA|NA|TRBJ1-5
TGTGCCAGCAGTACCCCCGGGGTTTGGTCCCAGCATTTT
CASSTPGVWSQHF
>TRBV7-2|NA|NA|TRBJ2-7
TGTGCCAGCAGCTTAGCGCGCAACGAGCAGTACTTC
CASSLARNEQYF
>TRBV5-4|once|TRBD2|TRBJ2-2
TGTGCCACTACGCGGCGGGAGCGTCTTTCCACCGGGGAGCTGTTTTTT
CATTRRERLSTGELFF
>TRBV5-4|NA|NA|TRBJ1-3
TGTGCCAGCAGCTTGACAGGGACCTCTGGAAACACCATATATTTT
CASSLTGTSGNTIYF